Sequencing of this T cell receptor (beta chain) was carried out in a study of cytomegalovirus exposure and HLA in healthy donors. Primers for the PCR totalled 60 Vbeta and 13 Jbeta. This table comes from immunoSEQ multiplex PCR, and its TCRdb copy is limited to in-frame clones, with some not included. The sample holds under 300,000 clones; 70% to 90% are singletons and the top ten take around 4%. Germline V gene lookup returns CDR1 KGHSH and CDR2 LQKENI. This CDR3 has 14 residues. The ends were cut back, 4 bases at V and 0 bases at J, with 7 bases in the middle. Study-wide results and caveats: Researchers reported in a later analysis that a missense DCLRE1C variant was tied to TCR beta V- and J-gene trimming.

Points on this clone: Its antigen is as yet unknown.

The receptor was isolated from a man in his forties or fifties in good health and CMV-seropositive. The chain combines TRBV18 with TRBJ1-5, with D unresolved. Sequencing was done on a sample of PBMCs. The CDR3 region has the DNA TGTGCCAGCTCACGGGAGATTAGCAATCAGCCCCAGCATTTT. Amino acids: CASSREISNQPQHF.